This T cell receptor beta chain stems from a study of T cell repertoires in cytomegalovirus infection. Study context: TCR beta signatures that were public indicated CMV infection and matching HLA type. Study-wide findings and caveats: Dominating the ex vivo response were HLA-C-restricted CMV-specific TCR beta clonotypes.

TCRdb itself ran the reads through MiXCR, one entry per CDR3 protein. The sample records about 27,000 distinct CDR3 sequences, around 19% being singletons. The CDR3 extends over 13 amino acids. Unmatched junction bases numbered 4, after V lost 5 bases and J lost 13 bases. Germline lookup yields CDR1 SGHTA and CDR2 FQGNSA. As for this clonotype: Its antigen is unknown.

The sample in question was CD8+ T cells from cultured PBMCs, obtained from culture after CMV antigen stimulation. This sequence was found in a human donor in good health (CMV status not recorded). Some clones in this sample may be carry-over from other donors' samples. The V and J genes are TRBV7-2 and TRBJ2-1, with 14 bases identical to TRBD2. The CDR3 DNA reads as TGTGCCAGCAGCATGACTAGCGGGGGGGTCCAGTTCTTC. Translated: CASSMTSGGVQFF.